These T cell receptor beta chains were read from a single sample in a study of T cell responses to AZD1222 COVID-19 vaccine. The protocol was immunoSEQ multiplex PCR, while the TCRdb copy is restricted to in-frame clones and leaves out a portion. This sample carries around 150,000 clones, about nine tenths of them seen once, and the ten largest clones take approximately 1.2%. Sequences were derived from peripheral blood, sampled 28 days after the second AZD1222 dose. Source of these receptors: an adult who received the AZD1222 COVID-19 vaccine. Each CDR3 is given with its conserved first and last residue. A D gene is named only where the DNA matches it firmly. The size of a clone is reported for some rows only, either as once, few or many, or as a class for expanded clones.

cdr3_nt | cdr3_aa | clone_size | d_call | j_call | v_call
TGTGCCAGCAGCCTTGACGGGTACAATCAGCCCCAGCATTTT | CASSLDGYNQPQHF | once | NA | TRBJ1-5 | TRBV5-6
TGTGCCACCAGTGATCGTGGACAGGGGCTTATGGATGAGCAGTTCTTC | CATSDRGQGLMDEQFF | NA | TRBD1 | TRBJ2-1 | TRBV24-1
TGTGCCAGCAGCAAAGGGGAAGATGAAAAACTGTTTTTT | CASSKGEDEKLFF | once | NA | TRBJ1-4 | TRBV21-1
TGTGCCAGCAGTGCGCTGGCGGGGGGAGGAGAGACCCAGTACTTC | CASSALAGGGETQYF | once | TRBD2 | TRBJ2-5 | TRBV2
TGTGCCAGTAGTATCACTATCAGCGGGATATACAATGAGCAGTTCTTC | CASSITISGIYNEQFF | NA | TRBD2 | TRBJ2-1 | TRBV19
TGTGCCACCAGCAGAGGTGGGGGGCCGGGATCGGGGTTGTTCGAGCAGTACTTC | CATSRGGGPGSGLFEQYF | NA | NA | TRBJ2-7 | TRBV15
TGTGCCAGCAGTGAAGGACAGGGGACCCCTGAAGCTTTCTTT | CASSEGQGTPEAFF | NA | TRBD1 | TRBJ1-1 | TRBV2
TGTGCCAGCAGCCGTAGCCCGGGAGAAAATTCACCCCTCCACTTT | CASSRSPGENSPLHF | NA | NA | TRBJ1-6 | TRBV6-5
TGCGCCAGCAGCCCTCGACTAGCGAACACCGGGGAGCTGTTTTTT | CASSPRLANTGELFF | NA | NA | TRBJ2-2 | TRBV4-1
TGTGCCAGTAGTATCTCAGAAAACATTCAGTACTTC | CASSISENIQYF | NA | NA | TRBJ2-4 | TRBV19
TGTGCCAGTCGCCTCGGACGGGGGGCGGCTAACACCTTC | CASRLGRGAANTF | NA | NA | TRBJ1-2 | TRBV2
TGTGCCAGCAGCTACAATCTAGCGGGGCAAGAGACCCAGTACTTC | CASSYNLAGQETQYF | NA | TRBD2 | TRBJ2-5 | TRBV2
TGTGCCAGCAGCCCAAGACTAGCGTACGAGCAGTACTTC | CASSPRLAYEQYF | NA | TRBD2 | TRBJ2-7 | TRBV11-2
TGTGCCAGCAGTCCGCGGACTAAGGAGACCCAGTACTTC | CASSPRTKETQYF | NA | NA | TRBJ2-5 | TRBV27
TGTGCCAGCAGTCAGTCGAACACTGAAGCTTTCTTT | CASSQSNTEAFF | NA | NA | TRBJ1-1 | TRBV27
TGTGCCACCAGCAGAGTTACAGAGAACACTGAAGCTTTCTTT | CATSRVTENTEAFF | NA | NA | TRBJ1-1 | TRBV15
TGTGCCAGCAATGAACAGGGACCTTCCTACGAGCAGTACTTC | CASNEQGPSYEQYF | NA | NA | TRBJ2-7 | TRBV2
TGTGCCAGCAGCCAAGAGGTTCCGGGGCGGGAGGAGGTGGATACGCAGTATTTT | CASSQEVPGREEVDTQYF | NA | TRBD2 | TRBJ2-3 | TRBV3-1/TRBV3-2
TGTGCCAGCAGCCAAGAGTTACCGGACAGACTAATGAACACTGAAGCTTTCTTT | CASSQELPDRLMNTEAFF | NA | NA | TRBJ1-1 | TRBV3-1/TRBV3-2
TGTGCCAGCAGCTTAGCGGGGGGCGATGGGGTTGGCTACACCTTC | CASSLAGGDGVGYTF | NA | NA | TRBJ1-2 | TRBV7-2
TGTGCCAGCAGTCAGGGACTTGATGGTGAAGCTTTCTTT | CASSQGLDGEAFF | NA | NA | TRBJ1-1 | TRBV6-1
TGTGCCAGTAGTATCTTTTTGGGGCCCTCCTACGAGCAGTACTTC | CASSIFLGPSYEQYF | NA | NA | TRBJ2-7 | TRBV19
TGTGCCAGCAGCTTAGTTTGGGGGCACGGGGGGGATACGCAGTATTTT | CASSLVWGHGGDTQYF | NA | NA | TRBJ2-3 | TRBV7-2
TGCAGCGTTGAATTGAATACGCAGTATTTT | CSVELNTQYF | NA | NA | TRBJ2-3 | TRBV29-1
TGTGCCAGCAGCGTAGGTCCAGCGGGAGGGTCCGAGCAGTACTTC | CASSVGPAGGSEQYF | NA | TRBD2 | TRBJ2-7 | TRBV9
TGTGCCATCAGTGAGTCGGGCAGCGGACGATCAGATACGCAGTATTTT | CAISESGSGRSDTQYF | NA | NA | TRBJ2-3 | TRBV10-3
TGCGCCAGCAGCCTTCGACAGGGGGGTGGCTACACCTTC | CASSLRQGGGYTF | NA | TRBD1 | TRBJ1-2 | TRBV4-3
TGTGCCAGCAGTGAAACATCAGGGCCGGGCGATGAGCAGTTCTTC | CASSETSGPGDEQFF | NA | NA | TRBJ2-1 | TRBV25-1
TGTGCCAGCAGCTACGGGACAGGGGGCAAGTATAATTCACCCCTCCACTTT | CASSYGTGGKYNSPLHF | NA | TRBD1 | TRBJ1-6 | TRBV5-4
TGTGCCACCCGGATGGTACAGAAACTCACAGATACGCAGTATTTT | CATRMVQKLTDTQYF | few | NA | TRBJ2-3 | TRBV2